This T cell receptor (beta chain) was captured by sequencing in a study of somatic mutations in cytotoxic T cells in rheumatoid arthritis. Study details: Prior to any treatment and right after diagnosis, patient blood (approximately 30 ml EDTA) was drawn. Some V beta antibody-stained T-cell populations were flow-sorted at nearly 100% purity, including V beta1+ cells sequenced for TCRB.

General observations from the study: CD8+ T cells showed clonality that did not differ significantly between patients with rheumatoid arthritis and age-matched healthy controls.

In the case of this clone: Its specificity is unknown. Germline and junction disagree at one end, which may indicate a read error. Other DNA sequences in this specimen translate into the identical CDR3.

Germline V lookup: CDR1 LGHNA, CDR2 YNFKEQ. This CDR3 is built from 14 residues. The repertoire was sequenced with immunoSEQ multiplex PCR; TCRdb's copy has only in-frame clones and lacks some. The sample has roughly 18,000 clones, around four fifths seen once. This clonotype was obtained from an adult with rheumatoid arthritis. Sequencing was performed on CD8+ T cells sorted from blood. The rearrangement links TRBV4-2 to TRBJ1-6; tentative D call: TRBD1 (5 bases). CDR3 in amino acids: CASSQGAGNSPLHF. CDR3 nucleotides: TGTGCCAGCAGCCAAGGCGCAGGGAACTCACCTCTCCACTTT.